What follows describes a single TCR beta chain. Generated by immunoSEQ multiplex PCR, the TCRdb table keeps only in-frame clones and is missing some. The table has 20,000 to 30,000 clones, over 75% seen once. Germline V CDR1 and CDR2: GTSNPN, SVGIG (reference sequence). The CDR3 runs 16 residues. Trimming removed 8 bases from V and 0 bases from J, with 19 bases in between. The sample originates from a study of preoperative IRX-2 immunotherapy in early breast cancer. The sample's treatment: preoperative locoregional IRX-2 cytokine immunotherapy. This phase Ib study tested locoregional IRX-2 cytokine immunotherapy given before surgery.

The source is a human donor with breast cancer. The starting material was lymph node tissue, obtained after IRX-2 immunotherapy. The V call is TRBV30, the J call TRBJ2-2; D not resolved. This CDR3 reads CASSFTRPSNTGELFF. Here the CDR3 DNA reads TGTGCCAGCAGCTTCACCCGGCCATCGAACACCGGGGAGCTGTTTTTT.